The 16 T cell receptor beta chains given below trace back to one sample, sequenced in a study of OX40 agonist ivuxolimab in advanced cancers. TCRdb keeps only in-frame clones here, not all; method: immunoSEQ multiplex PCR. Of roughly 65,000 clones listed, around four fifths are singletons. The sequencing here drew on CD4+ or CD8+ T cells sorted from blood, taken in a trial of the OX40 agonist ivuxolimab. These receptors were obtained from an adult with an advanced solid tumor such as melanoma, head and neck, liver or kidney cancer.

This chain joins TRBV18 and TRBJ2-7; 13 bases are shared with TRBD2. CDR3 length equals 16 residues. CDR1 and CDR2 from the germline V gene are KGHSH and LQKENI. V lost 2 bases and J lost 2; bases outside the gene matches: 3. The CDR3 spells CASSPRGLAGTYEQYF. In DNA form, the CDR3 reads TGTGCCAGCTCACCAAGGGGACTAGCGGGGACCTACGAGCAGTACTTC.

The chain has TRBV30 and TRBJ1-1, with D possibly being TRBD1 (5 bases). Trimming took 3 bases from V and 6 from J, leaving 11 bases between them. Germline values: CDR1 GTSNPN, CDR2 SVGIG (reference sequence). CDR3 length equals 12 residues. CDR3 nucleotides: TGTGCCTGGAGGTCAGGGATCCCTGAAGCTTTCTTT. Translating gives CAWRSGIPEAFF.

Remarks on this clone: As the CDR3 is not closed by the conserved phenylalanine or tryptophan, this likely results from a read error. It is unclear where the CDR3 begins or ends on the DNA, so no DNA is shown, and the CDR3 is as TCRdb lists it. This sequence joins TRBV14 and TRBJ2-7; the DNA was not compared with TRBD2, the D call given in the table. Germline V gene lookup returns CDR1 SGHDN and CDR2 FVKESK. Both ends counted, the CDR3 spans 10 residues. CDR3 in amino acids: CASSQEGGPP.

Worth noting for this clone: The sample carries other DNA sequences with the same CDR3. The genes are TRBV5-6 and TRBJ2-7, with 7 bases lining up with TRBD2. This CDR3 region has 12 residues. Per germline, CDR1 SGHDT and CDR2 YYEEEE. The trim removed 4 bases at V and 4 bases at J, leaving 2 bases unmatched. The DNA of the CDR3 is TGTGCCAGCAGCCTTAGCGGGTACGAGCAGTACTTC. Translating it yields CASSLSGYEQYF.

This clone appeared a few times. The chain links TRBV4-1 to TRBJ1-4; D remains unclear. Per the germline V gene, CDR1 is MGHRA and CDR2 is YSYEKL. The CDR3 length is 15 residues. V shed 0 bases and J shed 8 bases, with 13 bases lying between them. The CDR3 spells CASSQDPGVKEKLFF. CDR3 sequence (DNA): TGCGCCAGCAGCCAAGATCCGGGTGTTAAGGAAAAACTGTTTTTT.

This chain uses TRBV4-1 with TRBJ2-1; 14 nucleotides agree with TRBD2. V trimming: 3 bases; J trimming: 9 bases; junction bases outside the gene matches: 10. The V gene's germline CDR1 is MGHRA and CDR2 YSYEKL. This CDR3 is built from 17 residues. The CDR3 region has the DNA TGCGCCAGCAGCCAGGGGACTAGCGGGAGCTTGCTTAGTGAGCAGTTCTTC. The encoded protein is CASSQGTSGSLLSEQFF.

The chain combines TRBV4-1 with TRBJ1-1; D gene ambiguous. The V gene lost 2 bases and the J gene lost 6 bases, with 10 bases spanning the gap. Germline V gene sequence: CDR1 MGHRA, CDR2 YSYEKL. The CDR3 is 13 residues long. Here the CDR3 reads CASSQPSLAEAFF. CDR3 sequence (DNA): TGCGCCAGCAGCCAACCCTCATTGGCTGAAGCTTTCTTT.

V gene TRBV5-4 combines with J gene TRBJ2-2; unclear D gene. Germline CDR1 and CDR2: SGHNT and YYREEE (reference sequence). V was trimmed by 4 bases and J by 4 bases, leaving 11 bases between them. CDR3 size: 14 residues. The CDR3 nucleotides read TGTGCCAGCAGCGGTTATCAGATCACCGGGGAGCTGTTTTTT. Protein sequence: CASSGYQITGELFF.

CDR3 bases: TGTGCCAGCAGCGGCGGGGACAGGAGCCTCTACGAGCAGTACTTC. Amino acids: CASSGGDRSLYEQYF. The chain employs TRBV5-6 and TRBJ2-5; 8 nucleotides match TRBD1. The end of the DNA aligns better with TRBJ2-7, so the J call may be wrong. In germline, CDR1 is SGHDT, CDR2 YYEEEE. The CDR3 has 15 residues.

This clone was counted a few times. The chain links TRBV19 to TRBJ2-7; the match to TRBD2 covers 13 bases. After removal of 6 bases from V and 4 bases from J, the junction contained 6 bases not matched to a gene. CDR3 length equals 15 residues. Per the germline V gene, CDR1 is LNHDA and CDR2 is SQIVND (reference sequence). The CDR3 DNA is TGTGCCAGTAGCGGGACTAGCGGGGAAAAGTACGAGCAGTACTTC. It yields the protein CASSGTSGEKYEQYF.

J is TRBJ2-1 and V is TRBV10-3; D not resolved. The germline V gene has CDR1 ENHRY and CDR2 SYGVKD. There are 13 residues in the CDR3. Trimming removed 7 bases at V and 10 bases at J, with 17 bases between. CDR3 protein: CAITGVTTREQFF. CDR3 bases: TGTGCCATCACTGGTGTTACGACTCGCGAGCAGTTCTTC.

The chain uses TRBV14 and TRBJ1-1; D unresolved. The CDR3 sequence is 13 residues long. The germline V gene encodes CDR1 SGHDN and CDR2 FVKESK. The germline V and J ends were trimmed by 1 base and 5 bases, with 8 bases remaining between them. The CDR3 nucleotides read TGTGCCAGCAGCCAAGGCCTATTGACTGAAGCTTTCTTT. This encodes CASSQGLLTEAFF. The variable domain in full, with the rest retrieved from reference TRBV14 and TRBJ1-1, is EAGVTQFPSHSVIEKGQTVTLRCDPISGHDNLYWYRRVMGKEIKFLLHFVKESKQDESGMPNNRFLAERTGGTYSTLKVQPAELEDSGVYFCASSQGLLTEAFFGQGTRLTVV.

The chain carries TRBV5-4 and TRBJ1-1; D might be TRBD1 (6 bases). This CDR3 is built from 17 residues. V gave up 4 bases and J gave up 4 bases, with 23 bases separating them. Germline loops: CDR1 SGHNT, CDR2 YYREEE (reference sequence). The CDR3 protein is CASSDKSLYRDRTEAFF. CDR3 sequence (DNA): TGTGCCAGCAGCGACAAATCCCTTTACAGGGATCGCACTGAAGCTTTCTTT.

The V call is TRBV28, the J call TRBJ2-2, with 8 bases that match TRBD2. J gave up 2 bases and V 2 bases, and 7 bases lay outside the gene matches. CDR3 length equals 17 residues. Germline CDR1 MDHEN, CDR2 SYDVKM. The CDR3 sequence is CASSLTSGGANTGELFF. CDR3 bases: TGTGCCAGCAGTTTAACTAGCGGTGGGGCCAACACCGGGGAGCTGTTTTTT.

The V gene is TRBV6-6, the J gene TRBJ2-7; TRBD1 is a possible D gene (8 bases). Germline V lookup: CDR1 MNHNY, CDR2 SVGAGI (reference sequence). V lost 6 bases, J lost 9 bases, and 15 bases lay in between. The CDR3 runs 12 residues. The CDR3 region is CASRSQGGLQYF. As DNA, the CDR3 is TGTGCCAGCAGGTCACAGGGGGGGCTGCAGTACTTC.

V gene TRBV2 combines with J gene TRBJ2-7, with 10 nucleotides matching TRBD2. The length of the CDR3 is 16 residues. J lost 4 bases, V lost 6 bases, and 12 bases had no gene match. Germline assignment: CDR1 SNHLY and CDR2 FYNNEI. CDR3 sequence: CASRKGLAEQWYEQYF. In DNA, the CDR3 is TGTGCCAGCAGGAAAGGACTAGCGGAACAATGGTACGAGCAGTACTTC.